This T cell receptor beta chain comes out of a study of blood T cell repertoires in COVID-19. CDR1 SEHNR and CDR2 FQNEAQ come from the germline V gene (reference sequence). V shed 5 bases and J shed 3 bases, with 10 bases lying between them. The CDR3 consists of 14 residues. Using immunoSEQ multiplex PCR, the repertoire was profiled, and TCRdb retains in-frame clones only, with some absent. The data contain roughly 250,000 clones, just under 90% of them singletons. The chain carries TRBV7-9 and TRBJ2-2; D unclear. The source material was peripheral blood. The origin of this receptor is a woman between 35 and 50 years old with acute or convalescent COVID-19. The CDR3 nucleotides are TGTGCCAGCAGCCTAGACGGTGACACCGGGGAGCTGTTTTTT. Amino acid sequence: CASSLDGDTGELFF.